These T cell receptor beta chains were read from a single sample in a study of shared T cell receptors in the human thymus. Sequencing was performed with immunoSEQ multiplex PCR; in TCRdb, only in-frame clones are kept and a portion is missing. Altogether hundreds of thousands of clones are present, approximately 85% being singletons, with the ten largest covering around 0.0099%. These data were likewise used in another study, on human thymus T cells.

Source material: thymocytes. The receptors here all came from a girl less than two years old with a congenital heart defect. Each CDR3 is given with its conserved first and last residue. Fields, in order: V gene, D gene, CDR3 length, J gene, CDR3 protein. A D gene is named only where the DNA matches it firmly.

>TRBV5-6|NA|16|TRBJ2-3
CASSFGGWGGTDTQYF
>TRBV11-2|NA|13|TRBJ2-1
CASSFGPYNEQFF
>TRBV4-1|NA|20|TRBJ2-1
CASSQRLGGFRRGGDGEQFF
>TRBV6-5|NA|14|TRBJ2-2
CASRINRLSGELFF
>TRBV7-4|NA|14|TRBJ1-2
CASSSNDSLYGYTF
>TRBV18|NA|14|TRBJ1-3
CASSPIPSGNTIYF
>TRBV4-3|TRBD2|16|TRBJ2-7
CASSPSVRGATYEQYF
>TRBV9|TRBD2|17|TRBJ2-2
CASSVVPRTSDTGELFF
>TRBV5-1|NA|14|TRBJ1-1
CASSQTVAGAEAFF
>TRBV28|TRBD1|12|TRBJ1-1
CASSLTGPEAFF
>TRBV7-7|TRBD1|14|TRBJ2-7
CASSLDRGYGEQYF
>TRBV21-1|NA|9|TRBJ1-2
CASSTFYTF
>TRBV6-5|TRBD1|16|TRBJ1-6
CASSYPVGTGESPLHF
>TRBV18|NA|15|TRBJ1-6
CASSLGPASGSPLHF
>TRBV2|TRBD1|14|TRBJ1-3
CASMGDRGGNTIYF
>TRBV5-6|NA|15|TRBJ1-4
CASSFWSGGNEKLFF
>TRBV5-1|NA|11|TRBJ2-5
CASSSAQTQYF